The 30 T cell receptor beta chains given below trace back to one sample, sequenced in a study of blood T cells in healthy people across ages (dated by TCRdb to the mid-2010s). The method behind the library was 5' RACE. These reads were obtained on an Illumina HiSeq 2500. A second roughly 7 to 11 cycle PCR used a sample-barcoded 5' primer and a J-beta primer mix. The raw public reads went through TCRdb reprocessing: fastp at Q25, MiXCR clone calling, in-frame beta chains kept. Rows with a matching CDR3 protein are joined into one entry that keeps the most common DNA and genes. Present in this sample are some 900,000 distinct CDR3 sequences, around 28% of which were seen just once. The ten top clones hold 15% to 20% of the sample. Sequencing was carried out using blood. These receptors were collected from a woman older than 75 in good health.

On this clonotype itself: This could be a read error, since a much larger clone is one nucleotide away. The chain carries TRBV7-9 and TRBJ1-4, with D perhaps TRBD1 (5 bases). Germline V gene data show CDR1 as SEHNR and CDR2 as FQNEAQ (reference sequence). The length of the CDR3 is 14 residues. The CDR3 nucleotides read TGTGCCAACAGCGAGAGCTCGGGGGATGAAAAACTGTTTTTT. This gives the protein CANSESSGDEKLFF.

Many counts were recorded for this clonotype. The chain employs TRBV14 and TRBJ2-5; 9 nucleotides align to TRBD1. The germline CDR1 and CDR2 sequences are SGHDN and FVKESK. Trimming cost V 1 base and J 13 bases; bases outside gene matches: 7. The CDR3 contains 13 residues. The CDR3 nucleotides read TGTGCCAGCAGCCAAGTGGGGACAGGGTTTTGGTACTTC. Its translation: CASSQVGTGFWYF. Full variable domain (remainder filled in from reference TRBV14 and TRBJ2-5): EAGVTQFPSHSVIEKGQTVTLRCDPISGHDNLYWYRRVMGKEIKFLLHFVKESKQDESGMPNNRFLAERTGGTYSTLKVQPAELEDSGVYFCASSQVGTGFWYFGPGTRLLVL.

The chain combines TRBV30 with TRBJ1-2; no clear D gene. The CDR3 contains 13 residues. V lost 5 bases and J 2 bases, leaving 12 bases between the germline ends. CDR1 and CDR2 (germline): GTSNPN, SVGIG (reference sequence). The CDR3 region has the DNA TGTGCCTGGGGGCGATCCCCCAACTATGGCTACACCTTC. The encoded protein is CAWGRSPNYGYTF.

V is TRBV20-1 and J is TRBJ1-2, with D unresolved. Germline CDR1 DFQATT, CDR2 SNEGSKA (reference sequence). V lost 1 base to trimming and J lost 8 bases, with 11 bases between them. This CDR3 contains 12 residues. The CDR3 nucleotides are TGCAGTGCTAGAGTGGCAGGTCGGGGCTACACCTTC. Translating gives CSARVAGRGYTF.

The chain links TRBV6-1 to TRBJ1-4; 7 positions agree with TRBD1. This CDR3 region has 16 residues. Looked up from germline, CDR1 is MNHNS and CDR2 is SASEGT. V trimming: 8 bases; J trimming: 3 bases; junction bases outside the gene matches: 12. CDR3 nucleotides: TGTGCCAGCGGAGGACAGGACGGTTTACCTAATGAAAAACTGTTTTTT. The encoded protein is CASGGQDGLPNEKLFF.

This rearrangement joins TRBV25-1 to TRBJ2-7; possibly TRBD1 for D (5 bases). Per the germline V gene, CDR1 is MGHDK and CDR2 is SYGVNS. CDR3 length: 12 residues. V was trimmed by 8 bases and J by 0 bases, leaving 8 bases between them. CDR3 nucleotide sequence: TGTGCCAGCCCTGACAGCTCCTACGAGCAGTACTTC. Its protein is CASPDSSYEQYF.

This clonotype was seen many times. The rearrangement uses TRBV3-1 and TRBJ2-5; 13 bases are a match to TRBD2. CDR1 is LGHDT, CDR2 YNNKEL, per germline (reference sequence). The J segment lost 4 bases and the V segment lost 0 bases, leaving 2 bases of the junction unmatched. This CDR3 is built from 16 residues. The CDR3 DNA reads TGTGCCAGCAGCCAAGAGCGACTAGCGGGGGGAGAGACCCAGTACTTC. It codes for CASSQERLAGGETQYF.

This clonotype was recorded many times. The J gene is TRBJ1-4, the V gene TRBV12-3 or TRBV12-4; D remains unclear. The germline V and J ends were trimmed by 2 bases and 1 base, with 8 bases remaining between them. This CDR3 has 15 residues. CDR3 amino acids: CASSLSQITNEKLFF. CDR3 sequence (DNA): TGTGCCAGCAGTTTATCGCAGATAACTAATGAAAAACTGTTTTTT.

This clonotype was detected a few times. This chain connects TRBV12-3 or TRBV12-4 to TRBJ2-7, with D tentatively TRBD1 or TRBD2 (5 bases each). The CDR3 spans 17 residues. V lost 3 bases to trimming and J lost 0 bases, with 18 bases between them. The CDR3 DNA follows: TGTGCCAGCAGTTTTTCCTCGGGACGGACGAGCTCCTACGAGCAGTACTTC. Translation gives CASSFSSGRTSSYEQYF.

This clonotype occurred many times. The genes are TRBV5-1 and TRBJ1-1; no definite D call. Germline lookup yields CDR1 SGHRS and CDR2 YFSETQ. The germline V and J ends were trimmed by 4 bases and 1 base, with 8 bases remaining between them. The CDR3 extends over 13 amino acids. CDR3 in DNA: TGCGCCAGCAGCGGGAGTGGGAACACTGAAGCTTTCTTT. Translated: CASSGSGNTEAFF.

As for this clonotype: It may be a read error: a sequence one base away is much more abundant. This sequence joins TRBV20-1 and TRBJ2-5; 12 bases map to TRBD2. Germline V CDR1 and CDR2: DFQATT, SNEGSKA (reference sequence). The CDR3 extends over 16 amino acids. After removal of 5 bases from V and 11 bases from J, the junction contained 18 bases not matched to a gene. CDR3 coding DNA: TGCAGTGCTCCTTCCCTAGCGGGGGGGCCGTCGGATGAGCAGTACTTC. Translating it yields CSAPSLAGGPSDEQYF.

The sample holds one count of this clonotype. This CDR3 reads CASSLGARLAENIQYF. The CDR3 DNA reads TGCGCCAGCAGCTTGGGAGCACGACTAGCGGAAAACATTCAGTACTTC. The gene calls are TRBV5-1 and TRBJ2-4; TRBD2 matches 9 bases. The V gene's germline CDR1 is SGHRS and CDR2 YFSETQ. V gave up 0 bases and J gave up 5 bases; unmatched junction bases: 6. This CDR3 region has 16 residues.

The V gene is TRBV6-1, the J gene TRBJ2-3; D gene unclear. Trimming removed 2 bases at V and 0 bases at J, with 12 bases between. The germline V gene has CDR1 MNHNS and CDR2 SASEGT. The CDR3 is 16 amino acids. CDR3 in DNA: TGTGCCAGCAGTGAATGGGCGACATCTAGCACAGATACGCAGTATTTT. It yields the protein CASSEWATSSTDTQYF.

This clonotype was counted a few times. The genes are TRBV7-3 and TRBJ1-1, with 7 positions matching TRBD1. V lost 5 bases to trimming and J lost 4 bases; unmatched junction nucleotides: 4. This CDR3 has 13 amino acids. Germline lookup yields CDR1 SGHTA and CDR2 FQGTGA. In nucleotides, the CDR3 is TGTGCCAGCAGCCCGGCAGGGGGCACTGAAGCTTTCTTT. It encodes CASSPAGGTEAFF. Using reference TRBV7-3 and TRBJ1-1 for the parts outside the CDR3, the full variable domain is GAGVSQTPSNKVTEKGKYVELRCDPISGHTALYWYRQSLGQGPEFLIYFQGTGAADDSGLPNDRFFAVRPEGSVSTLKIQRTERGDSAVYLCASSPAGGTEAFFGQGTRLTVV.

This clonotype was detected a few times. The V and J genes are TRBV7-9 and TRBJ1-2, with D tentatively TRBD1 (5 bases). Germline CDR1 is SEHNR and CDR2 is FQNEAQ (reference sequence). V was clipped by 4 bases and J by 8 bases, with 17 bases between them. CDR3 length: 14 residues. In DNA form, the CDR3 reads TGTGCCAGCAGCTCCCCAGGGTCAGGACGGGGCTACACCTTC. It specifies CASSSPGSGRGYTF. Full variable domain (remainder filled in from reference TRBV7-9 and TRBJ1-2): DTGVSQNPRHKITKRGQNVTFRCDPISEHNRLYWYRQTLGQGPEFLTYFQNEAQLEKSRLLSDRFSAERPKGSFSTLEIQRTEQGDSAMYLCASSSPGSGRGYTFGSGTRLTVV.

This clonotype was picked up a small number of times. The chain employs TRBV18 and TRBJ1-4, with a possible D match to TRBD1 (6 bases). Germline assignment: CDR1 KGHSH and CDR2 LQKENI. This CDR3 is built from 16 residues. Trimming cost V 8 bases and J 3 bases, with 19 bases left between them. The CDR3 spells CASTMHRAGPNEKLFF. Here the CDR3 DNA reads TGTGCCAGCACTATGCACAGGGCCGGGCCTAATGAAAAACTGTTTTTT. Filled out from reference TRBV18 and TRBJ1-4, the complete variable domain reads NAGVMQNPRHLVRRRGQEARLRCSPMKGHSHVYWYRQLPEEGLKFMVYLQKENIIDESGMPKERFSAEFPKEGPSILRIQQVVRGDSAAYFCASTMHRAGPNEKLFFGSGTQLSVL.

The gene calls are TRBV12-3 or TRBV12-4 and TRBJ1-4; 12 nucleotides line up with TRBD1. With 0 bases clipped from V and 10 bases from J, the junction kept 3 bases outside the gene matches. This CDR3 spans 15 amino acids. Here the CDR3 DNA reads TGTGCCAGCAGTTTAGCCGGGACAGGGGGCGGAAAACTGTTTTTT. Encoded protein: CASSLAGTGGGKLFF.

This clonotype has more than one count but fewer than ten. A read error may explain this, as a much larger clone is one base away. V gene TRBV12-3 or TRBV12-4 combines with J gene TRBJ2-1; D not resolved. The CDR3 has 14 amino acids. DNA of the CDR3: TGTGCCAGCAGTTTGGCCCCCCAAGGGAATGGGCAGTTCTTC. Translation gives CASSLAPQGNGQFF.

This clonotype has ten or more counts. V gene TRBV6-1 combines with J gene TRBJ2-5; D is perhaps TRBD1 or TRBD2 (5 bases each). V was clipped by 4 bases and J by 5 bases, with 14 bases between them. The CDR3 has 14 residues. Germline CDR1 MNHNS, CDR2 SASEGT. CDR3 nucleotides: TGTGCCAGCAGTGTCGTGGTGGGGGAGGAGACCCAGTACTTC. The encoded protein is CASSVVVGEETQYF.

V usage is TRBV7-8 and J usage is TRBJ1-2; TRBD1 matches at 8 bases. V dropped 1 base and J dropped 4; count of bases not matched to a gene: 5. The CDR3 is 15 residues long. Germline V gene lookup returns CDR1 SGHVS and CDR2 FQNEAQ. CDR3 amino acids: CASSLGDRRSYGYTF. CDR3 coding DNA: TGTGCCAGCAGCTTAGGGGACAGGAGATCCTATGGCTACACCTTC.

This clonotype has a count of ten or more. CDR3 protein: CSAIPWDGSSTDTQYF. CDR3 DNA: TGCAGTGCTATCCCCTGGGACGGATCAAGCACAGATACGCAGTATTTT. The gene calls are TRBV20-1 and TRBJ2-3; either TRBD1 or TRBD2 may supply D (5 bases each). Germline V gene sequence: CDR1 DFQATT, CDR2 SNEGSKA (reference sequence). The V end was cut by 4 bases, the J end by 0 bases, with 17 bases between. This CDR3 comprises 16 residues.

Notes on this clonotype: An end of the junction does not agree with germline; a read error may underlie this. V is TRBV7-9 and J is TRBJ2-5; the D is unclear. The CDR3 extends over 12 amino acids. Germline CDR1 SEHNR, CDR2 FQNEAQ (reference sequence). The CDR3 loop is CSSSLAEETQYF. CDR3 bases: TGTTCCAGCAGCTTAGCTGAAGAGACCCAGTACTTC.

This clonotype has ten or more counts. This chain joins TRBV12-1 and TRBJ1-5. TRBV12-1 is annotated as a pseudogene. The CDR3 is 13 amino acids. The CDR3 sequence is CASSRQANQPQHF. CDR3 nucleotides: TGTGCCAGCAGTCGGCAGGCCAATCAGCCCCAGCATTTT.

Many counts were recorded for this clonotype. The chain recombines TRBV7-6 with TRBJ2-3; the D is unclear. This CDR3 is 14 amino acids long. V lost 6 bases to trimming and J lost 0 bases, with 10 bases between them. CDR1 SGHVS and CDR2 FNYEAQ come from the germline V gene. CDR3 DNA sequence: TGTGCCAGCAGACCCCGTCTGAGCACAGATACGCAGTATTTT. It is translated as CASRPRLSTDTQYF.

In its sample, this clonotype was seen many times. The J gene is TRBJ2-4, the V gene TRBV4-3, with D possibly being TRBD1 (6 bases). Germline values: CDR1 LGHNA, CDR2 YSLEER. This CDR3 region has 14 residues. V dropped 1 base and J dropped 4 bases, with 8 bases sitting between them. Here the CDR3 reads CASSQVGQKNIQYF. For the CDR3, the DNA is TGCGCCAGCAGCCAAGTAGGACAGAAAAACATTCAGTACTTC.

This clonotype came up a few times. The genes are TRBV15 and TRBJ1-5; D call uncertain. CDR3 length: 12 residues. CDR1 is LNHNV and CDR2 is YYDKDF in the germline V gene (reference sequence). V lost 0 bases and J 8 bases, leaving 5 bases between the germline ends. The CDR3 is CATSRDIEPQHF. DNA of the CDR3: TGTGCCACCAGCAGAGATATTGAGCCCCAGCATTTT.

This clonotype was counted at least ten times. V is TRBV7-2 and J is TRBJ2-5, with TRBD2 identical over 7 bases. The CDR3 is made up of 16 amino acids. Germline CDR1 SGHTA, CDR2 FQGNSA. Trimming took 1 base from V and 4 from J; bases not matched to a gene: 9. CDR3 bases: TGTGCCAGCAGCTTAGGGCCCGGCGGCGGGGGAGAGACCCAGTACTTC. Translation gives CASSLGPGGGGETQYF.

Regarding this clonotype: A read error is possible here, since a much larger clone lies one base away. The DNA of the CDR3 is TGTGCCAGCAGTAATGACATAGCGGGGGGGTACAATGAGCAGTTCTTC. It specifies CASSNDIAGGYNEQFF. The rearrangement links TRBV12-3 or TRBV12-4 to TRBJ2-1, with TRBD2 identical over 11 bases. The CDR3 is 16 residues long. V gave up 5 bases and J gave up 4 bases; unmatched junction bases: 7.

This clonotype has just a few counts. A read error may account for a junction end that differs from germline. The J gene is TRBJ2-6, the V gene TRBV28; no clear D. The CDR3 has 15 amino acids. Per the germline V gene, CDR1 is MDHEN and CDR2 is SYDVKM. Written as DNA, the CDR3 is TGTGTCAGCAGTCCCGGTGGCTCTGGGGCCAACGTCCTGACTTTC. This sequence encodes CVSSPGGSGANVLTF.

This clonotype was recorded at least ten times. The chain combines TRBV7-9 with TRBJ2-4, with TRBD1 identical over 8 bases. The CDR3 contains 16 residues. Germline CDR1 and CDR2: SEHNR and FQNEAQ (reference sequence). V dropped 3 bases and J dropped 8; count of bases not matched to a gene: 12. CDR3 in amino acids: CASSLGQAPSKYIQYF. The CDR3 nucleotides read TGTGCCAGCAGCTTGGGACAGGCGCCTAGTAAGTACATTCAGTACTTC.